This T cell receptor beta chain was recovered during a study of beta chain features in type 1 diabetes. Study information: All samples together contributed 90 million to 130 million sorted cells for examination.

This clone was seen a handful of times. Investigators reverse transcribed all isolated RNA, so they sequenced expressed TCRB transcripts. Profiling relied on immunoSEQ multiplex PCR, and the TCRdb table lists in-frame clones only, not all of them. The data show over 700,000 clones, around a sixth seen once. This CDR3 has 13 amino acids. CDR1 is SGHDT and CDR2 is YYEEEE in the germline V gene. Trimming stripped 0 bases from V and 2 bases from J, with 5 bases between. Sorting gave populations that all exceeded 98% purity. This receptor was identified in a woman aged 18-30 years in good health. J is TRBJ1-1 and V is TRBV5-6; D is undetermined. The sequenced sample consisted of naive CD4+ T cells from blood. The DNA of the CDR3 is TGTGCCAGCAGCTTGGTCCCTAACACTGAAGCTTTCTTT. Amino acids: CASSLVPNTEAFF.